A selection of T cell receptor beta chains follows, all from one sample in a study of regulatory T cells in long-lasting Graves disease. TCRdb reprocessed the multiplex PCR reads with MiXCR, giving one entry per CDR3 protein. The data show more than 300,000 distinct CDR3 sequences, about 20% seen once. This sample comprised peripheral blood mononuclear cells (PBMCs), obtained when the disease was refractory, from a patient treated with antithyroid drugs. Receptor source: a female donor with Graves disease. CDR3s include the opening cysteine and the closing phenylalanine or tryptophan. The D gene is left open where the match is weak. Rows may omit the clone size; those that give it use once, few, many or a size class.

j_call: TRBJ2-1
d_call: .
clone_size: .
v_call: TRBV2
cdr3_aa: CASRGTESSYNEQFF
cdr3_nt: TGTGCCAGCAGGGGGACCGAGAGCTCCTACAATGAGCAGTTCTTC

j_call: TRBJ1-6
d_call: .
clone_size: .
v_call: TRBV6-5
cdr3_aa: CASSSGRASYNSPLHF
cdr3_nt: TGTGCCAGCAGTTCCGGGAGGGCCTCCTATAATTCACCCCTCCACTTT

j_call: TRBJ2-7
d_call: TRBD2
clone_size: few
v_call: TRBV20-1
cdr3_aa: CSARGGSVSYEQYF
cdr3_nt: TGCAGTGCTAGAGGCGGGAGTGTCTCCTACGAGCAGTACTTC

j_call: TRBJ2-1
d_call: TRBD1
clone_size: .
v_call: TRBV24-1
cdr3_aa: CATSDPGQDGNEQFF
cdr3_nt: TGTGCCACCAGTGATCCGGGACAGGATGGTAATGAGCAGTTCTTC

j_call: TRBJ1-2
d_call: TRBD1
clone_size: .
v_call: TRBV5-5
cdr3_aa: CASSLGDRVEGYTF
cdr3_nt: TGTGCCAGCAGCTTGGGGGACAGGGTGGAAGGCTACACCTTC

j_call: TRBJ1-5
d_call: .
clone_size: .
v_call: TRBV5-5
cdr3_aa: CASSLDNSNQPQHF
cdr3_nt: TGTGCCAGCAGCTTAGACAATAGCAATCAGCCCCAGCATTTT

j_call: TRBJ2-5
d_call: TRBD2
clone_size: many
v_call: TRBV7-3
cdr3_aa: CASSLKEGGPRETQYF
cdr3_nt: TGTGCCAGCAGCTTAAAGGAGGGAGGGCCTCGAGAGACCCAGTACTTC

j_call: TRBJ1-4
d_call: TRBD1
clone_size: .
v_call: TRBV7-9
cdr3_aa: CASSPNRGSNEKLFF
cdr3_nt: TGTGCCAGCAGCCCAAACAGGGGGTCTAATGAAAAACTGTTTTTT

j_call: TRBJ1-1
d_call: .
clone_size: few
v_call: TRBV20-1
cdr3_aa: CSARTQVNTEAFF
cdr3_nt: TGCAGTGCTAGAACACAGGTGAACACTGAAGCTTTCTTT

j_call: TRBJ2-5
d_call: TRBD1
clone_size: few
v_call: TRBV28
cdr3_aa: CASHQPGQGLWKTQYF
cdr3_nt: TGTGCCAGCCACCAACCGGGACAGGGGTTATGGAAGACCCAGTACTTC

j_call: TRBJ1-1
d_call: TRBD1
clone_size: few
v_call: TRBV19
cdr3_aa: CATGGQGGINTEAFF
cdr3_nt: TGTGCCACCGGGGGACAGGGCGGTATAAACACTGAAGCTTTCTTT

j_call: TRBJ1-6
d_call: TRBD1
clone_size: few
v_call: TRBV18
cdr3_aa: CASSPPGQVDSPLHF
cdr3_nt: TGTGCCAGCTCACCACCCGGACAGGTCGATTCACCCCTCCACTTT

j_call: TRBJ1-1
d_call: TRBD1
clone_size: .
v_call: TRBV7-9
cdr3_aa: CASSSTGTGLVEAFF
cdr3_nt: TGTGCCAGCAGCTCTACCGGGACAGGGCTCGTTGAAGCTTTCTTT

j_call: TRBJ2-2
d_call: .
clone_size: .
v_call: TRBV7-2
cdr3_aa: CASSLLWVTGELFF
cdr3_nt: TGTGCCAGCAGCTTACTGTGGGTCACCGGGGAGCTGTTTTTT

j_call: TRBJ1-1
d_call: TRBD1
clone_size: .
v_call: TRBV5-1
cdr3_aa: CASSLIDRATEAFF
cdr3_nt: TGCGCCAGCAGCTTGATTGACAGGGCTACTGAAGCTTTCTTT

j_call: TRBJ1-2
d_call: .
clone_size: once
v_call: TRBV4-1
cdr3_aa: CASSQDRASYGYTF
cdr3_nt: TGCGCCAGCAGCCAAGACCGGGCGAGCTATGGCTACACCTTC

j_call: TRBJ2-5
d_call: TRBD1
clone_size: few
v_call: TRBV6-1
cdr3_aa: CASVRDRGQETQYF
cdr3_nt: TGTGCCAGCGTAAGGGACAGGGGTCAAGAGACCCAGTACTTC

j_call: TRBJ2-5
d_call: .
clone_size: many
v_call: TRBV7-2
cdr3_aa: CASSFIGGPQETQYF
cdr3_nt: TGTGCCAGCAGCTTCATCGGGGGGCCTCAAGAGACCCAGTACTTC

j_call: TRBJ1-1
d_call: .
clone_size: few
v_call: TRBV7-9
cdr3_aa: CASSLTGRLNTEAFF
cdr3_nt: TGTGCCAGCAGCTTAACAGGGCGCTTGAACACTGAAGCTTTCTTT

j_call: TRBJ1-6
d_call: .
clone_size: many
v_call: TRBV3-1
cdr3_aa: CASSQAAGTSALHF
cdr3_nt: TGTGCCAGCAGCCAAGCGGCAGGGACTTCGGCCCTCCACTTT

j_call: TRBJ1-3
d_call: TRBD1
clone_size: many
v_call: TRBV2
cdr3_aa: CAISGGPLSGNTIYF
cdr3_nt: TGTGCCATATCAGGGGGCCCTCTCTCTGGAAACACCATATATTTT

j_call: TRBJ1-2
d_call: .
clone_size: many
v_call: TRBV6-2/TRBV6-3
cdr3_aa: CASSEGGQSFYGYTF
cdr3_nt: TGTGCCAGCAGTGAAGGAGGACAGAGCTTCTATGGCTACACCTTC

j_call: TRBJ2-4
d_call: .
clone_size: .
v_call: TRBV10-3
cdr3_aa: CAISDAGQSKNIQYF
cdr3_nt: TGTGCCATCAGTGATGCGGGACAGAGCAAAAACATTCAGTACTTC

j_call: TRBJ1-2
d_call: .
clone_size: many
v_call: TRBV12-3/TRBV12-4
cdr3_aa: CASNPRRDTPDRQTF
cdr3_nt: TGTGCCAGCAACCCCCGTCGCGACACCCCGGATCGGCAGACCTTC

j_call: TRBJ1-1
d_call: .
clone_size: many
v_call: TRBV30
cdr3_aa: CAWSVRWVETEAFF
cdr3_nt: TGTGCCTGGAGTGTACGGTGGGTTGAGACTGAAGCTTTCTTT

j_call: TRBJ1-6
d_call: .
clone_size: many
v_call: TRBV12-3/TRBV12-4
cdr3_aa: CASSLLSDNSPLHF
cdr3_nt: TGTGCCAGCAGTTTACTCAGCGATAATTCACCCCTCCACTTT

j_call: TRBJ2-1
d_call: .
clone_size: .
v_call: TRBV6-1
cdr3_aa: CASSELGGPVGDEQFF
cdr3_nt: TGTGCCAGCAGTGAACTGGGCGGGCCGGTTGGGGATGAGCAGTTCTTC

j_call: TRBJ1-3
d_call: .
clone_size: .
v_call: TRBV2
cdr3_aa: CASGGNIRRNTIYF
cdr3_nt: TGTGCCAGCGGGGGGAACATCCGGAGGAACACCATATATTTT

j_call: TRBJ2-7
d_call: TRBD2
clone_size: few
v_call: TRBV20-1
cdr3_aa: CSATGTSGISPYEQYF
cdr3_nt: TGCAGTGCTACCGGGACTAGCGGAATTAGCCCCTACGAGCAGTACTTC

j_call: TRBJ2-7
d_call: TRBD2
clone_size: many
v_call: TRBV2
cdr3_aa: CASSEGGSYYEQYF
cdr3_nt: TGTGCCAGCAGTGAAGGCGGGAGCTACTACGAGCAGTACTTC

j_call: TRBJ2-4
d_call: TRBD2
clone_size: once
v_call: TRBV19
cdr3_aa: CASSRGLAGAPLSRDIQYF
cdr3_nt: TGTGCCAGTAGTAGGGGACTAGCGGGGGCGCCTTTAAGTAGAGACATTCAGTACTTC

j_call: TRBJ2-3
d_call: .
clone_size: .
v_call: TRBV5-1
cdr3_aa: CASSLIRWGAATDTQYF
cdr3_nt: TGTGCCAGCAGCTTAATCCGGTGGGGGGCCGCTACAGATACGCAGTATTTT

j_call: TRBJ2-1
d_call: TRBD2
clone_size: few
v_call: TRBV4-2
cdr3_aa: CASSPGTRDYNEQFF
cdr3_nt: TGTGCCAGCAGCCCGGGGACTAGGGACTACAATGAGCAGTTCTTC

j_call: TRBJ1-2
d_call: TRBD1
clone_size: .
v_call: TRBV20-1
cdr3_aa: CSASGQGQQYGYTF
cdr3_nt: TGCAGTGCCTCGGGTCAGGGACAGCAGTATGGCTACACCTTC

j_call: TRBJ1-2
d_call: .
clone_size: many
v_call: TRBV10-3
cdr3_aa: CAISRPEGPRTDSNYGYTF
cdr3_nt: TGTGCCATCAGCAGACCCGAAGGCCCTAGGACAGACTCTAACTATGGCTACACCTTC

j_call: TRBJ1-4
d_call: .
clone_size: few
v_call: TRBV7-6
cdr3_aa: CASSFARAHEKLFF
cdr3_nt: TGTGCCAGCAGCTTTGCCCGGGCTCATGAAAAACTGTTTTTT

j_call: TRBJ1-6
d_call: .
clone_size: few
v_call: TRBV19
cdr3_aa: CASRDIQPPSPLHF
cdr3_nt: TGTGCCAGTAGAGACATTCAACCTCCCTCACCCCTCCACTTT

j_call: TRBJ2-5
d_call: TRBD1
clone_size: many
v_call: TRBV11-2
cdr3_aa: CASSPDRTGLSAQYF
cdr3_nt: TGTGCCAGCAGCCCTGACAGGACAGGACTTTCGGCCCAGTACTTC

j_call: TRBJ2-7
d_call: TRBD2
clone_size: .
v_call: TRBV12-3/TRBV12-4
cdr3_aa: CASSSSGGASEQYF
cdr3_nt: TGTGCCAGCAGTTCAAGCGGGGGGGCTAGCGAGCAGTACTTC

j_call: TRBJ1-3
d_call: .
clone_size: .
v_call: TRBV7-2
cdr3_aa: CASSLPKRGSSGNTIYF
cdr3_nt: TGTGCCAGCAGCTTACCCAAAAGGGGCAGCTCTGGAAACACCATATATTTT

j_call: TRBJ1-2
d_call: .
clone_size: many
v_call: TRBV3-1
cdr3_aa: CASSQEWIGRDYGYTF
cdr3_nt: TGTGCCAGCAGCCAAGAATGGATTGGGAGGGACTATGGCTACACCTTC

j_call: TRBJ2-5
d_call: TRBD1
clone_size: many
v_call: TRBV6-5
cdr3_aa: CASSYGDRVGETQYF
cdr3_nt: TGTGCCAGCAGTTACGGGGACAGGGTAGGAGAGACCCAGTACTTC

j_call: TRBJ2-7
d_call: .
clone_size: few
v_call: TRBV3-1
cdr3_aa: CASSQEIQGNEQYF
cdr3_nt: TGTGCCAGCAGCCAAGAAATCCAGGGAAACGAGCAGTACTTC

j_call: TRBJ1-2
d_call: .
clone_size: .
v_call: TRBV6-1
cdr3_aa: CASTRLRSGYGYTF
cdr3_nt: TGTGCCAGCACCCGCCTCCGGAGCGGCTATGGCTACACCTTC

j_call: TRBJ1-1
d_call: .
clone_size: few
v_call: TRBV3-1
cdr3_aa: CASNFDRRGTEAFF
cdr3_nt: TGTGCCAGCAACTTCGACAGAAGAGGGACTGAAGCTTTCTTT

j_call: TRBJ1-5
d_call: .
clone_size: many
v_call: TRBV7-2
cdr3_aa: CASSLGSSGNQPQHF
cdr3_nt: TGTGCCAGCAGCTTAGGGAGTAGCGGGAATCAGCCCCAGCATTTT

j_call: TRBJ1-1
d_call: .
clone_size: .
v_call: TRBV28
cdr3_aa: CASSPYTTGLNTEAFF
cdr3_nt: TGTGCCAGCAGTCCCTACACGACAGGCCTGAACACTGAAGCTTTCTTT

j_call: TRBJ2-7
d_call: .
clone_size: many
v_call: TRBV2
cdr3_aa: CASSEGGGGGEKQYF
cdr3_nt: TGTGCCAGCAGTGAAGGGGGAGGGGGGGGAGAAAAGCAGTACTTC

j_call: TRBJ1-4
d_call: .
clone_size: many
v_call: TRBV28
cdr3_aa: CASSRFARGGKLFF
cdr3_nt: TGTGCCAGCAGTCGATTCGCTCGGGGCGGAAAACTGTTTTTT

j_call: TRBJ1-5
d_call: .
clone_size: few
v_call: TRBV18
cdr3_aa: CASSPQQGRLNQPQHF
cdr3_nt: TGTGCCAGCTCACCACAACAGGGAAGGTTGAATCAGCCCCAGCATTTT

j_call: TRBJ2-4
d_call: .
clone_size: few
v_call: TRBV5-1
cdr3_aa: CASSPGVVADLLAKNIQYF
cdr3_nt: TGCGCCAGCAGCCCCGGCGTGGTAGCGGACCTACTAGCCAAAAACATTCAGTACTTC

j_call: TRBJ2-7
d_call: TRBD2
clone_size: many
v_call: TRBV6-1
cdr3_aa: CASALAGGDSSYEQYF
cdr3_nt: TGTGCCAGCGCCCTAGCGGGGGGGGATAGCTCCTACGAGCAGTACTTC

j_call: TRBJ1-2
d_call: TRBD1
clone_size: .
v_call: TRBV6-1
cdr3_aa: CASSQTGGAAYGYTF
cdr3_nt: TGTGCCAGCAGTCAAACAGGGGGTGCTGCCTATGGCTACACCTTC

j_call: TRBJ1-6
d_call: .
clone_size: many
v_call: TRBV5-1
cdr3_aa: CASSLRTGYNSPLHF
cdr3_nt: TGCGCCAGCAGCCTCCGGACCGGCTATAATTCACCCCTCCACTTT

j_call: TRBJ2-7
d_call: .
clone_size: .
v_call: TRBV19
cdr3_aa: CASSISRGSSYEQYF
cdr3_nt: TGTGCCAGTAGTATTTCGAGGGGGAGCTCCTACGAGCAGTACTTC

j_call: TRBJ2-2
d_call: .
clone_size: few
v_call: TRBV7-9
cdr3_aa: CASSPRQHLAGELFF
cdr3_nt: TGTGCCAGCAGCCCCCGGCAACATCTGGCCGGGGAGCTGTTTTTT

j_call: TRBJ2-2
d_call: .
clone_size: many
v_call: TRBV12-3/TRBV12-4
cdr3_aa: CASSLGGAANTGELFF
cdr3_nt: TGTGCCAGCAGTTTAGGGGGAGCGGCGAACACCGGGGAGCTGTTTTTT

j_call: TRBJ2-3
d_call: TRBD2
clone_size: once
v_call: TRBV28
cdr3_aa: CASSPHTELAGFTDTQYF
cdr3_nt: TGTGCCAGCAGTCCTCACACGGAGCTAGCGGGATTCACAGATACGCAGTATTTT

j_call: TRBJ1-2
d_call: .
clone_size: few
v_call: TRBV28
cdr3_aa: CASSPPDRTNYGYTF
cdr3_nt: TGTGCCAGCAGCCCCCCGGACAGAACTAACTATGGCTACACCTTC

j_call: TRBJ2-7
d_call: .
clone_size: .
v_call: TRBV5-1
cdr3_aa: CASSPDSGEQYF
cdr3_nt: TGCGCCAGCAGCCCGGACTCTGGCGAGCAGTACTTC